Listed here are 13 T cell receptor beta chains from one sample, sequenced in a study of blood T cell repertoires in COVID-19. The protocol was immunoSEQ multiplex PCR, while the TCRdb copy is restricted to in-frame clones and leaves out a portion. The top ten clones hold approximately 4% of a sample with 150,000 to 200,000 clones, 70% to 90% of them seen once. The specimen sequenced was peripheral blood. All receptors come from a woman aged 65 to 85 with acute or convalescent COVID-19.

The V gene is TRBV6-1, the J gene TRBJ1-2; D remains ambiguous. V gave up 0 bases and J gave up 4 bases, with 15 bases separating them. Germline CDR1 reads MNHNS; CDR2 reads SASEGT. The CDR3 spans 16 residues. The CDR3 nucleotides are TGTGCCAGCAGTGAAGCGCGTGGAGGGAGCGGCTATGGCTACACCTTC. Its translation: CASSEARGGSGYGYTF.

V and J are TRBV9 and TRBJ1-6, with TRBD1 as a possible D gene (6 bases). Germline CDR1 SGDLS, CDR2 YYNGEE. Trimming pared 3 bases from V and 8 bases from J, leaving 18 bases between. The CDR3 contains 16 residues. The CDR3 nucleotides read TGTGCCAGCAGCGCTGGCTCAGGGGCTGTATATTCACCCCTCCACTTT. It translates to CASSAGSGAVYSPLHF.

The chain carries TRBV2 and TRBJ1-2; no definite D call. The CDR3 has 15 amino acids. Trimming stripped 4 bases from V and 1 base from J, with 13 bases between. The germline V gene has CDR1 SNHLY and CDR2 FYNNEI. The CDR3 nucleotides are TGTGCCAGCAGTGCCTCCCGGGGTTATAACTATGGCTACACCTTC. This gives the protein CASSASRGYNYGYTF. Full variable domain (outside the CDR3, taken from reference TRBV2 and TRBJ1-2): EPEVTQTPSHQVTQMGQEVILRCVPISNHLYFYWYRQILGQKVEFLVSFYNNEISEKSEIFDDQFSVERPDGSNFTLKIRSTKLEDSAMYFCASSASRGYNYGYTFGSGTRLTVV.

The chain combines TRBV7-2 with TRBJ2-3; 7 nucleotides align to TRBD1. Germline lookup yields CDR1 SGHTA and CDR2 FQGNSA. With V trimmed by 5 bases and J by 14 bases, 13 bases remained unmatched. This CDR3 region has 13 residues. The chain's CDR3 is CASSAPPGQLLYF. The CDR3 region has the DNA TGTGCCAGCAGCGCTCCTCCGGGACAGCTTCTGTATTTT. The variable domain in full, completed from reference TRBV7-2 and TRBJ2-3, reads GAGVSQSPSNKVTEKGKDVELRCDPISGHTALYWYRQSLGQGLEFLIYFQGNSAPDKSGLPSDRFSAERTGGSVSTLTIQRTQQEDSAVYLCASSAPPGQLLYFGPGTRLTVL.

The rearrangement joins TRBV7-9 to TRBJ1-5; 10 bases are shared with TRBD1. The CDR3 is made up of 14 amino acids. CDR1 and CDR2 from the germline V gene are SEHNR and FQNEAQ (reference sequence). The V and J ends lost 5 bases and 7 bases, in that order; junction bases with no gene match: 5. The CDR3 spells CASSHGTGEQPQHF. In nucleotides, the CDR3 is TGTGCCAGCAGCCACGGGACAGGGGAGCAGCCCCAGCATTTT.

V and J are TRBV30 and TRBJ2-7; D is unresolved. The V and J ends lost 0 bases and 6 bases respectively, with 12 bases between them. This CDR3 is 13 amino acids long. The germline CDR1 and CDR2 sequences are GTSNPN and SVGIG (reference sequence). CDR3 sequence reads: CAWSVSSLGEQYF. Here the CDR3 DNA reads TGTGCCTGGAGTGTCAGTAGCCTCGGCGAGCAGTACTTC.

CDR3 nucleotides: TGTGCCAGTAGTATCGGGACTAGCGCCCAAGAGACCCAGTACTTC. Amino acids: CASSIGTSAQETQYF. The chain joins TRBV19 to TRBJ2-5, with TRBD2 identical over 10 bases. Germline V lookup: CDR1 LNHDA, CDR2 SQIVND (reference sequence). Germline trimming cut 3 bases from V and 1 base from J; bases unmatched to any gene: 2. The CDR3 extends over 15 amino acids.

CDR3 loop: CASSLPSGGRNTQYF. CDR3 nucleotides: TGCGCCAGCAGCTTACCGAGCGGGGGGCGAAATACGCAGTATTTT. The V gene is TRBV5-1, the J gene TRBJ2-3; TRBD2 matches 9 bases. This CDR3 contains 15 residues. Trimming at V came to 2 bases and at J to 7 bases, leaving 8 bases not matched to a gene. Germline CDR1 SGHRS, CDR2 YFSETQ.

The chain joins TRBV7-9 to TRBJ1-1, with D possibly matching TRBD1 (5 bases). The CDR3 has 14 residues. V was clipped by 3 bases and J by 3 bases, with 11 bases between them. Germline V lookup: CDR1 SEHNR, CDR2 FQNEAQ (reference sequence). The CDR3 protein is CASSLSAGYTEAFF. In DNA form, the CDR3 reads TGTGCCAGCAGCTTGTCGGCAGGGTACACTGAAGCTTTCTTT.

This clone was seen a handful of times. The CDR3 loop reads CASSPQGQSSGNTIYF. The DNA of the CDR3 is TGTGCCAGCAGCCCCCAGGGACAGAGCTCTGGAAACACCATATATTTT. The V and J genes are TRBV3-1 (or the pseudogene TRBV3-2) and TRBJ1-3; 7 bases are a match to TRBD1. J lost 0 bases, V lost 4 bases, and 6 bases had no gene match. The CDR3 totals 16 residues. Germline V gives CDR1 LGHDT, CDR2 YNNKEL (reference sequence).

This clone was counted a few times. The chain carries TRBV19 and TRBJ1-1; D is unclear. Trimming took off 4 bases at V and 3 bases at J, with 15 bases between the two ends. Germline loops: CDR1 LNHDA, CDR2 SQIVND (reference sequence). The CDR3 loop spans 15 amino acids. The CDR3 DNA reads as TGTGCCAGTAGTAACCCGCCTGTCGGTCACACTGAAGCTTTCTTT. Amino acids: CASSNPPVGHTEAFF.

The chain carries TRBV6-6 and TRBJ2-5; 9 nucleotides align to TRBD1. Germline CDR1 is MNHNY and CDR2 is SVGAGI (reference sequence). This CDR3 comprises 15 residues. Unmatched junction bases numbered 6, after V lost 6 bases and J lost 1 base. Here the CDR3 reads CASRNRGRPQETQYF. DNA of the CDR3: TGTGCCAGCAGGAACAGGGGGCGCCCCCAAGAGACCCAGTACTTC.

The rearrangement joins TRBV30 to TRBJ2-3, with TRBD2 identical over 7 bases. This CDR3 spans 13 amino acids. Germline V CDR1 and CDR2: GTSNPN, SVGIG (reference sequence). V dropped 8 bases and J dropped 2; count of bases not matched to a gene: 7. CDR3 amino acids: CAQQREATDTQYF. CDR3 nucleotides: TGTGCCCAACAGCGGGAAGCCACAGATACGCAGTATTTT.